One and the same sample provided the 5 T cell receptor beta chains below, sequenced in a study of T cells in Graves' hyperthyroidism and ophthalmopathy. The source material, RNA transcripts, was used to amplify TCR beta CDR3 regions. Primed by the HTBI set, a first-round RT-PCR was run on the TCR CDR3. TCRdb re-derived calls from the multiplex PCR reads in MiXCR, one entry per CDR3 protein. The sample records about 350,000 distinct CDR3 sequences, approximately 14% being singletons. The sequenced sample was blood. The receptor source for this set is a woman aged 25-40 years with Graves' hyperthyroidism.

The V call is TRBV6-2 or TRBV6-3, the J call TRBJ2-1; TRBD2 matches at 8 bases. In germline, CDR1 is MNHEY, CDR2 SVGEGT. This CDR3 has 16 residues. V shed 2 bases and J 3 bases; nucleotides not matched to a gene: 6. The DNA for the CDR3 is TGTGCCAGCAGTTACACCGGGACTAGGTACTACAATGAGCAGTTCTTC. Protein sequence: CASSYTGTRYYNEQFF.

This clonotype was detected only a few times. The rearrangement uses TRBV20-1 and TRBJ1-5, with D maybe TRBD1 (5 bases). In germline, CDR1 is DFQATT, CDR2 SNEGSKA (reference sequence). This CDR3 comprises 16 residues. With 5 bases removed from V and 0 bases from J, the gap between germline ends came to 17 bases. CDR3 region: CSAGVQGDYSNQPQHF. Written as DNA, the CDR3 is TGCAGTGCTGGAGTGCAGGGCGACTATAGCAATCAGCCCCAGCATTTT.

This clonotype was seen many times. The chain combines TRBV28 with TRBJ2-5; 12 nucleotides align to TRBD2. The CDR3 loop spans 16 amino acids. Germline loops: CDR1 MDHEN, CDR2 SYDVKM. Losses at the gene ends were 10 bases for V and 4 bases for J; bases not matched to a gene: 13. CDR3: CATRLAGVKGLETQYF. CDR3 nucleotide sequence: TGTGCCACCCGACTAGCGGGAGTAAAGGGGTTAGAGACCCAGTACTTC. The full variable domain, in which reference TRBV28 and TRBJ2-5 provide the parts outside the CDR3, is DVKVTQSSRYLVKRTGEKVFLECVQDMDHENMFWYRQDPGLGLRLIYFSYDVKMKEKGDIPEGYSVSREKKERFSLILESASTNQTSMYLCATRLAGVKGLETQYFGPGTRLLVL.

This clonotype was seen repeatedly, ten times or more. The rearrangement joins TRBV5-8 to TRBJ2-3, with D possibly TRBD2 on 5 matching bases. Germline CDR1 reads SGHTS; CDR2 reads YDEGEE. V lost 0 bases to trimming and J lost 0 bases, with 14 bases between them. The CDR3 extends over 17 amino acids. CDR3 in amino acids: CASSLGSSLSSTDTQYF. Here the CDR3 DNA reads TGTGCCAGCAGCTTGGGGTCTAGCTTATCCAGCACAGATACGCAGTATTTT. Combining the CDR3 with reference TRBV5-8 and TRBJ2-3 gives the whole variable domain EAGVTQSPTHLIKTRGQQATLRCSPISGHTSVYWYQQALGLGLQFLLWYDEGEERNRGNFPPRFSGRQFPNYSSELNVNALELEDSALYLCASSLGSSLSSTDTQYFGPGTRLTVL.

V usage is TRBV28 and J usage is TRBJ2-7, with D perhaps matching TRBD1 (6 bases). The J call is in doubt because the DNA end fits TRBJ2-1 better. The CDR3 extends over 16 amino acids. Germline lookup yields CDR1 MDHEN and CDR2 SYDVKM. The CDR3 region is CASSFHIQGNQYEQFF. Written as DNA, the CDR3 is TGTGCCAGCAGTTTTCATATACAGGGAAATCAGTACGAGCAGTTCTTC.